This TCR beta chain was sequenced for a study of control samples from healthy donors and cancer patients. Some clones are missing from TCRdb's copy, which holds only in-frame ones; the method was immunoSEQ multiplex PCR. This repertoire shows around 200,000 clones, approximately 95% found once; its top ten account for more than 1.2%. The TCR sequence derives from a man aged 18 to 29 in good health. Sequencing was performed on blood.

For the CDR3, the DNA is TGCGCCAGCAGCCTATTGACAGGGGGCTATGAGCAGTTCTTC. Translation gives CASSLLTGGYEQFF. The chain employs TRBV5-1 and TRBJ2-1; 10 nucleotides align to TRBD1. The junction had 6 bases not matched to a gene; V was cut back by 4 bases and J by 8 bases. This CDR3 has 14 residues. Germline loops: CDR1 SGHRS, CDR2 YFSETQ.